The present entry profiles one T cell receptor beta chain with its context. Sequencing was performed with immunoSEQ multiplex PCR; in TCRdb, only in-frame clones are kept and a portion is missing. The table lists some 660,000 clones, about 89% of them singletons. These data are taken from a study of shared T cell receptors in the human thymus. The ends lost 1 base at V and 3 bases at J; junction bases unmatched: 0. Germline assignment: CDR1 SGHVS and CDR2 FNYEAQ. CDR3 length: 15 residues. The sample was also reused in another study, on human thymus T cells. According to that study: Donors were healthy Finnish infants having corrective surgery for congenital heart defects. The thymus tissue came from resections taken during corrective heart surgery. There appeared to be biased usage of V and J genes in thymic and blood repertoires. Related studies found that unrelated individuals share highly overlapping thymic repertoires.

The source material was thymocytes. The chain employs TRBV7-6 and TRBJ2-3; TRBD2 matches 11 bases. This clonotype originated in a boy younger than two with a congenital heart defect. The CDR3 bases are TGTGCCAGCAGCTTAGGACTAGCGGGAACAGATACGCAGTATTTT. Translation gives CASSLGLAGTDTQYF.